One T cell receptor (beta chain) is described in this entry. Its antigen target is currently unknown. No much larger clone is present one base from it, and per-base qualities are unavailable. For the CD8 naive samples, CD45RO-negative cells were positively selected for CCR7, yielding a CD45RA+CCR7+ population from which TemRA cells were excluded. The donors were healthy, HIV-negative adults who had no recently reported acute infections or vaccinations. Only Caucasian adults living in Nashville, Tennessee, USA were represented among the donors. After blood collection by leukapheresis, PBMCs were isolated using Ficoll-Histopaque density gradient centrifugation and then cryopreserved in the vapor phase of liquid nitrogen. Analytical flow cytometry was used to check the purity and quantity of each magnetically sorted T cell population. Genomic DNA was isolated from every sorted fraction and measured by UV absorbance on a Nanodrop 2000c.

This record belongs to a study of shared clonotypes between healthy human individuals (dated by TCRdb to 2019 to 2021). About the investigation overall: A couple of women and three men aged 18 to 49 years were included in the cohort. For each donor, CD4 naive and CD4 memory were each run on three plates, CD8 naive on two plates, and CD8 memory on one plate. The study deeply sequenced blood TCR repertoires of about five healthy adults to estimate repertoire size and the extent of clonotype sharing between individuals. Libraries were prepared and TCR repertoires were sequenced by different laboratories using diverse techniques, in order to increase sequencing depth and limit assay-specific biases. Leukapheresis yielded between about 0.9 and 8.9 billion PBMCs per donor.

The CDR3 starts with the cysteine, ends with the phenylalanine, and has 13 residues. Only CDR3 DNA remains: 39 bases, in frame from the first base. CDR1 and CDR2, per the germline V gene (reference sequence), are SEHNR and FQNEAQ. V loses 4 bases of germline sequence and J loses 2 bases, and the interval between the two ends is 8 bases. Using the deep immunoSEQ assay, TCR CDR3 regions were amplified from genomic DNA by multiplex PCR. For each cell subset, the extracted genomic DNA was distributed evenly across all wells of several immunoSEQ 96-well plates, and each plate served as one replicate. For sorted subsets, around 0.2 ug of genomic DNA, equivalent to some 30,000 T cell genomes, went into each replicate PCR. Purified libraries were measured with a Qubit 3.0 fluorometer, size-checked on a Bioanalyzer 2100, and measured again with the KAPA Library Quantification kit. Every immunoSEQ 96-well plate was sequenced on a dedicated single-read 150-cycle Illumina NextSeq 550 flow cell. The authors' pipeline ran thus. Because the immunoSEQ output held only junctional sequences and lacked quality scores, the filtering could not match the filtering applied to full-length reads. To assign V/J genes and CDR3, sequences were annotated against IMGT germline references using PyIR, a Python wrapper for IgBLAST v1.9. Reads were filtered out if the reads had weak V/J assignments (E-value above 1e-6), no CDR3, stop codons, out-of-frame junctions, or ambiguous translated residues. V3J clonotypes were defined by identical inferred V gene, J gene, and CDR3 amino acid sequence. Percentage overlap between repertoires was calculated by dividing the number of shared unique clonotypes by the size of the smaller repertoire. RTK rarefaction, the Chao1 estimator, and Recon v2.1 estimates of unobserved clonotypes were used to assess repertoire richness. Generation probabilities for all TCRbeta clonotypes obtained by the gDNA method from a handful of donors were computed using OLGA. TCRdb re-hosts the immuneACCESS table, in-frame sequences only. Its copies lack some clones; in the studies checked, an unresolved V gene accounts for under half of them, and the cause for the rest is not known. V, J and clone size were drawn from that table, and D and trimming were deduced from the DNA. Present in this sample are about 2 million clones, about 95% of which were seen just once. The ten biggest clones cover 1% to 1.5% of the sample.

The paper's findings and limits, for the study overall: The genetic and exposure-history diversity represented was limited by the small number of donors. Rarefaction of sorted-subset datasets indicated incomplete sequencing despite the large sequencing depth. Naive subsets generally had larger estimated clonotype richness than memory subsets. Higher generation probabilities were observed for clonotypes shared by all four sorted-subset donors than for non-shared clonotypes. Pairwise subsampling led to the expectation that sequencing depth would affect the degree of clonotype sharing among donors. Sharing across several donors was observed for about 5% of naive CD4, over 3% of naive CD8, 2% to 2.5% of memory CD4, and about 0.38% of memory CD8 clonotypes. Only blood was sampled, and tissue TCR repertoires likely differ from those in blood.

Sequencing was carried out using naive CD8+ T cells sorted from blood. Taken with the paper, the label for cell subset or site translates to: CD45RA+CCR7+. The receptor chain draws on TRBV7-9 and TRBJ1-1; no D gene call is confident. The receptor was isolated from a young man in good health. CDR3 region: CASSSPSNTEAFF. The sequence in DNA is TGTGCCAGCAGCTCCCCGTCAAACACTGAAGCTTTCTTT.